The 4 T cell receptor beta chains in this list originate from one sample, sequenced in a study of shared clonotypes between healthy human individuals. Generated by immunoSEQ multiplex PCR, the TCRdb table keeps only in-frame clones and is missing some. The profile shows some 1.5 million clones, roughly 96% of them singletons. The sample consisted of naive CD4+ T cells sorted from blood. Subset indicated: CD45RA+ positively selected. Receptor source: a man aged 25 to 40 in good health.

The chain joins TRBV27 to TRBJ2-2; D uncertain. Germline CDR1 MNHEY, CDR2 SMNVEV (reference sequence). The CDR3 is 14 residues long. Trimming left V 4 bases short and J 2 bases short, with 8 bases between. For the CDR3, the DNA is TGTGCCAGCAGTTCCAGAGGCAACACCGGGGAGCTGTTTTTT. It translates to CASSSRGNTGELFF.

V and J are TRBV9 and TRBJ2-1; possible D gene TRBD1, 6 bases. The CDR3 runs to 14 residues. Per the germline V gene, CDR1 is SGDLS and CDR2 is YYNGEE. With 1 base removed from V and 6 bases from J, the gap between germline ends came to 11 bases. The CDR3 spells CASSVMKDSNEQFF. The CDR3 DNA sequence: TGTGCCAGCAGCGTAATGAAGGACAGCAATGAGCAGTTCTTC.

J is TRBJ2-7 and V is TRBV28, with D perhaps matching TRBD1 (6 bases). Deletions cut 7 bases from V and 6 bases from J, with 10 bases between. Germline V lookup: CDR1 MDHEN, CDR2 SYDVKM. The CDR3 length is 11 residues. DNA for the CDR3: TGTGCCAGCAAGACAGGAACCGAGCAGTACTTC. It encodes CASKTGTEQYF.

The V call is TRBV28, the J call TRBJ2-7; D remains ambiguous. Deletions cut 1 base from V and 7 bases from J, with 8 bases between. CDR3 length: 12 residues. Germline values: CDR1 MDHEN, CDR2 SYDVKM. The DNA of the CDR3 is TGTGCCAGCAGTTTATCCCCCCTGGAGCAGTACTTC. Residues: CASSLSPLEQYF. Complete variable domain (other parts from reference TRBV28 and TRBJ2-7): DVKVTQSSRYLVKRTGEKVFLECVQDMDHENMFWYRQDPGLGLRLIYFSYDVKMKEKGDIPEGYSVSREKKERFSLILESASTNQTSMYLCASSLSPLEQYFGPGTRLTVT.